The 3 T cell receptor beta chains below come from one sample, sequenced in a study of patients and donors after allogeneic stem cell transplantation. TCRdb passed the RT-PCR reads through MiXCR, listing each CDR3 protein once. The sample lists about a million distinct CDR3 sequences, roughly 18% seen once, with 5% to 6.5% in the top ten. The sample comprised blood, either unsorted or a sorted T cell fraction (not recorded which). Receptors were obtained from a human donor who was either an allogeneic HSCT recipient or a stem cell or donor lymphocyte infusion donor (not recorded which). It is not recorded whose cells these are; they may come from a transplant donor.

This chain uses TRBV7-9 with TRBJ1-4; D gene unclear. V dropped 1 base and J dropped 7 bases, with 10 bases sitting between them. The CDR3 consists of 14 residues. CDR1 SEHNR and CDR2 FQNEAQ come from the germline V gene (reference sequence). DNA of the CDR3: TGTGCCAGCAGCTTAGACAGCCCAAGTGAAAAACTGTTTTTT. Protein product: CASSLDSPSEKLFF.

A few counts support this clonotype. This rearrangement joins TRBV15 to TRBJ2-4; the D gene is possibly TRBD2 (5 bases). The CDR3 totals 16 residues. Germline loops: CDR1 LNHNV, CDR2 YYDKDF (reference sequence). V was pared by 0 bases and J by 1 base, with 10 bases between. The CDR3 nucleotides are TGTGCCACCAGCAGAGATTCGGGGTTGGCCAAAAACATTCAGTACTTC. Protein sequence: CATSRDSGLAKNIQYF.

This clonotype was counted a few times. The rearrangement links TRBV6-5 to TRBJ1-1; maybe TRBD1 (5 bases). There are 15 residues in the CDR3. V lost 0 bases and J lost 1, with 9 bases in between. Germline V lookup: CDR1 MNHEY, CDR2 SVGAGI. CDR3 residues: CASSYSWGRNTEAFF. CDR3 bases: TGTGCCAGCAGTTACTCGTGGGGGAGGAACACTGAAGCTTTCTTT.